This TCR beta chain stems from a study of cytomegalovirus exposure and HLA in healthy donors. As for this clone: Its antigen remains unidentified.

Overall study findings and caveats: The study flagged about 150 TCR beta chains as cytomegalovirus-associated. Reported performance of the classifier showed diagnosis of cytomegalovirus status with high specificity and sensitivity. Later work found that TCR association rates differed between HLA loci; DRB1 had the most and HLA-C the fewest.

CDR3 length equals 16 residues. The germline V gene has CDR1 SEHNR and CDR2 FQNEAQ (reference sequence). V dropped 1 base and J dropped 8; count of bases not matched to a gene: 8. The study ran its PCR with 60 Vbeta and 13 Jbeta primers. The data were produced by immunoSEQ multiplex PCR, yet TCRdb's version contains in-frame clones alone and is incomplete. This sample carries tens of thousands of clones, with 1% to 1.5% going to the ten biggest clones. The source of this sequence is a man aged 30 to 39 in good health and CMV-seronegative. Sequencing was done on a sample of PBMCs. The chain links TRBV7-9 to TRBJ2-1, with 10 bases matching TRBD2. CDR3 DNA: TGTGCCAGCAGCTTAGTGAATCTAGCGGGAGAGGATGAGCAGTTCTTC. Amino acids: CASSLVNLAGEDEQFF.